This T cell receptor beta chain appears in the sequencing data of a study of long-term antiretroviral therapy in people with HIV. Clinicians in the United States treated all participants with HIV. Regarding the study as a whole: All time points showed a repertoire dominated by clones expanded before ART. Spans of CDR3 length were tighter for HIV repertoires than for controls.

This clone has just a few counts. Its antigen is as yet unknown. The authors ran the immunoSEQ assay, v3.0, at survey level. Clones were read by immunoSEQ multiplex PCR, and TCRdb kept only the in-frame ones, dropping some. Here the sample spans about 30,000 clones, over 75% being singletons. This specimen consisted of unsorted PBMCs, obtained 3 years after starting antiretroviral therapy. The TCR comes from a man aged 40-50 years with HIV.

Written as DNA, the CDR3 is TGTGCCAGCTCCTCCGGTGGGAGAGACAATCAGCCCCAGCATTTT. Translated, it gives CASSSGGRDNQPQHF. The chain carries TRBV18 and TRBJ1-5; D is uncertain. The germline CDR1 and CDR2 sequences are KGHSH and LQKENI. The CDR3 length is 15 residues. The V end was cut by 6 bases, the J end by 3 bases, with 15 bases between. The whole variable domain, remainder taken from reference TRBV18 and TRBJ1-5, is NAGVMQNPRHLVRRRGQEARLRCSPMKGHSHVYWYRQLPEEGLKFMVYLQKENIIDESGMPKERFSAEFPKEGPSILRIQQVVRGDSAAYFCASSSGGRDNQPQHFGDGTRLSIL.